What follows is one T cell receptor (beta chain) and its context. Germline CDR1 reads SGHDT; CDR2 reads YYEEEE. There are 15 residues in the CDR3. V dropped 1 base and J dropped 7; count of bases not matched to a gene: 9. TCRdb re-derived calls from the 5' RACE reads in MiXCR, one entry per CDR3 protein. This sample carries about 54,000 distinct CDR3 sequences, 17% of them seen once, and the ten largest clones take approximately 2.3%. Sequencing used naive CD4+ T cells sorted from blood. Subset given: naive CD4+ T cells, CD4+CD45RA+CD25-. The receptor was derived from a female donor with breast cancer. The chain joins TRBV5-6 to TRBJ1-2; 8 nucleotides align to TRBD1. The CDR3 sequence: CASSLWDRPAVGYTF. CDR3 sequence (DNA): TGTGCCAGCAGCTTGTGGGACAGGCCTGCCGTTGGCTACACCTTC.